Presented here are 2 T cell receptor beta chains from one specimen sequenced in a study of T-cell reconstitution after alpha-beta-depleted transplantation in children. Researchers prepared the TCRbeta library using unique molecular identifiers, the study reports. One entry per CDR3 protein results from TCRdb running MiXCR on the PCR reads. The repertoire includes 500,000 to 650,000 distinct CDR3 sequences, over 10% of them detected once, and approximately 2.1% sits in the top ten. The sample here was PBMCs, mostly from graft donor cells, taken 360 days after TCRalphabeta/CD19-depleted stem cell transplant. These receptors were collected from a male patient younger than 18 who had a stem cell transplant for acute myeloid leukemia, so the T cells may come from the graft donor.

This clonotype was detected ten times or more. CDR3 loop: CSARGQVNQPQHF. CDR3 bases: TGCAGTGCTAGGGGACAGGTCAATCAGCCCCAGCATTTT. The chain combines TRBV20-1 with TRBJ1-5; 8 nucleotides match TRBD1. Germline V CDR1 and CDR2: DFQATT, SNEGSKA (reference sequence). The CDR3 sequence is 13 residues long. The trim removed 3 bases at V and 3 bases at J, leaving 1 base unmatched.

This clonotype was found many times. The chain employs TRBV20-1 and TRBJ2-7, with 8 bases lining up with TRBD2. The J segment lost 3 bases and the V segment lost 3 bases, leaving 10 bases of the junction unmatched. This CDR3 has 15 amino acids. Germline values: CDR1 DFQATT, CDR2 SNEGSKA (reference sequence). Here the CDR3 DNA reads TGCAGTGCTAGCGGATCGGGAGGGGGGCTCTACGAGCAGTACTTC. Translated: CSASGSGGGLYEQYF.